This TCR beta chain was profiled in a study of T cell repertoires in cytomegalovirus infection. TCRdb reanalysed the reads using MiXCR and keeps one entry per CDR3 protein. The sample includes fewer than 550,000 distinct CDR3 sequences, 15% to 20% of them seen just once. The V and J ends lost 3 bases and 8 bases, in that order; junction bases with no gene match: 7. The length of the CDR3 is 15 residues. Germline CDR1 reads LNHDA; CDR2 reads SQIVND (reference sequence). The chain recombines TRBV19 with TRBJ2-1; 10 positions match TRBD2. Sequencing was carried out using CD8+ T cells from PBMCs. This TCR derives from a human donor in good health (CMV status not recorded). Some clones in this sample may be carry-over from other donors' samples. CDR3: CASSMVTSGNYEQFF. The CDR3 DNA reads TGTGCCAGTAGTATGGTCACTAGCGGGAATTATGAGCAGTTCTTC. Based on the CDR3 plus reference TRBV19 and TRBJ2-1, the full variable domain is DGGITQSPKYLFRKEGQNVTLSCEQNLNHDAMYWYRQDPGQGLRLIYYSQIVNDFQKGDIAEGYSVSREKKESFPLTVTSAQKNPTAFYLCASSMVTSGNYEQFFGPGTRLTVL.